This TCR beta chain was sequenced in a study of blood T cell repertoires in COVID-19. On the study more broadly: Both acute and convalescent COVID-19 samples were obtained from the United States, Italy and Spain. T cells, B-cell-depleted T cells, or PBMCs supplied cDNA or gDNA.

The J segment lost 7 bases and the V segment lost 2 bases, leaving 9 bases of the junction unmatched. CDR1 MNHEY and CDR2 SVGEGT come from the germline V gene. The CDR3 length is 16 residues. Profiling relied on immunoSEQ multiplex PCR, and the TCRdb table lists in-frame clones only, not all of them. The sample holds about 73,000 clones, roughly 80% seen once. Sample: peripheral blood. This chain joins TRBV6-2 or TRBV6-3 and TRBJ2-2, with TRBD1 identical over 8 bases. This TCR was recovered from a man aged 65 to 79 with COVID-19, enrolled during active disease. The CDR3 bases are TGTGCCAGCAGTTACAGACCAGGGGGCGCAGGCGGGGAGCTGTTTTTT. It is translated as CASSYRPGGAGGELFF.